This T cell receptor beta chain appears in the sequencing data of a study of a mutant IDH1 vaccine in newly diagnosed glioma. Turning to the study itself: Commencement of vaccination occurred 4-6 weeks following radiotherapy alone, or concurrently with temozolomide cycles. Visit V12 was scheduled at week 35 and visit V13 at week 47. Regarding the study as a whole: Pseudoprogression apparently tracked independently of changes in top peripheral T cell clonotypes.

Time point: week 47, end of study. Vaccination used 300 ug of mutant IDH1 20-mer peptide per dose, with topical imiquimod. The donor cohort comprised cases of new WHO grade 3 or 4 IDH1-mutant, ATRX-lost astrocytoma. V gave up 3 bases and J gave up 2 bases, with 9 bases separating them. The CDR3 has 13 amino acids. The germline gives CDR1 SGHTS, CDR2 YDEGEE. As regards this clone: Its antigen is unidentified.

Sequencing was performed with immunoSEQ multiplex PCR; in TCRdb, only in-frame clones are kept and a portion is missing. This sample has under 40,000 clones, with about nine tenths found just once. This material consisted of PBMCs, taken from a glioma patient whose treatment included an IDH1 peptide vaccine. The chain uses TRBV5-8 and TRBJ2-7, with D perhaps TRBD1 or TRBD2 (6 bases each). The receptor was derived from a man aged 35 to 55 with glioma. For the CDR3, the DNA is TGTGCCAGCAGCTCTAGGGGGGCCTACGAGCAGTACTTC. Protein: CASSSRGAYEQYF.